This T cell receptor (beta chain) comes out of a study of brain T cells in children with intractable seizures (dated by TCRdb to about 2021). Regarding the complete study: Resected brain tissue from over 50 pediatric epilepsy surgery cases was initially screened for immune gene transcripts with a NanoString immunology panel. About 65% of the 12 selected surgery cases also had pre-surgery blood sequenced, which left four cases with brain tissue only. What the research found in general, with its limitations: Because sequencing depth was different between pre-surgery and post-surgery blood, clones absent from the pre-surgery sample may reflect undersampling. The patients' HCMV serostatus was not known, and viral specificity was inferred solely from CDR3 sequence similarity.

What the time point label conveys for this sample: resected brain tissue, or blood drawn just prior to surgery. The surgery cases with the highest brain T cell transcript signatures were chosen for TCR beta chain sequencing of brain tissue, and also of blood when blood was available. Prior to surgery, the patients had been treated with at least one anti-epileptic drug. TCR-sequenced patients were children with drug-resistant epilepsy due to tuberous sclerosis complex, focal cortical dysplasia, Rasmussen encephalitis or hemimegalencephaly. Bulk genomic DNA was isolated from unsorted brain tissue and whole blood using the Monarch genomic DNA purification kit. About this clone itself: Its target antigen remains unknown. No base-level quality is on record; no much larger clone is a single base apart.

TCR beta chain sequences were generated from genomic DNA using the immunoSEQ assay. For the original study's pipeline: CDR3 sequences that did not begin with the conserved framework cysteine at position 104 were removed manually. To get clonality, the normalized Shannon's Diversity Index was subtracted from one, giving values from 0 (maximal diversity) to 1 (oligoclonal). Chi-squared comparison-of-proportions tests were used to check whether the frequency of the same CDR3 differed between samples, for example brain versus blood. Public clonotypes were identified through searches of immuneACCESS, and similarity to known antiviral clonotypes was evaluated with the VDJdb browser. TCRdb took over this immuneACCESS table, retaining in-frame rearrangements with V and J assigned. Such tables are incomplete; in checked studies, under half of the missing clones stem from an unresolved V gene, and the remainder is unexplained. The V and J calls and clone size come from that table; D and trimming were worked out from the DNA. The sample table lists 70,000 to 90,000 clones, under 95% of them with a count of one. The ten most abundant clones make up less than 2% of the sample.

This sample comprised peripheral blood, obtained at surgery. The source is a boy in the first two years of life with tuberous sclerosis and intractable seizures.

The DNA is as follows: TGCGCCAGCAGCCCCCTCAGGGTGGATCAGCCCCAGCATTTT. This translates into CASSPLRVDQPQHF. This chain joins TRBV4-1 to TRBJ1-5; a tentative D call is TRBD1 (5 bases match). V sheds 4 bases and J sheds 5 bases, leaving 12 bases between their ends. The CDR3, cysteine through phenylalanine, is 14 amino acids long. Only CDR3 DNA remains: 42 bases, in frame from the first base. CDR1 and CDR2 are read off the germline V gene as MGHRA and YSYEKL.